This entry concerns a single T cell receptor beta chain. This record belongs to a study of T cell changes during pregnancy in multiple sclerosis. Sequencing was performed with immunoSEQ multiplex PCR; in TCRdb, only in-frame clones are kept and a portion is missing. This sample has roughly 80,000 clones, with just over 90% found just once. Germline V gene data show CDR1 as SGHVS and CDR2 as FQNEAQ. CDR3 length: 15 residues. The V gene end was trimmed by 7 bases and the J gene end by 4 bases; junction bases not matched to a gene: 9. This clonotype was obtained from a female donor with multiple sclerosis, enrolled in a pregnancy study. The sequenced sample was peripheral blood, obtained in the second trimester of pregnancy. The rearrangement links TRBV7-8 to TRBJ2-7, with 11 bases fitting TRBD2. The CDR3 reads CASKILAGVGYEQYF. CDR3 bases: TGTGCCAGCAAGATACTAGCGGGAGTTGGTTACGAGCAGTACTTC.